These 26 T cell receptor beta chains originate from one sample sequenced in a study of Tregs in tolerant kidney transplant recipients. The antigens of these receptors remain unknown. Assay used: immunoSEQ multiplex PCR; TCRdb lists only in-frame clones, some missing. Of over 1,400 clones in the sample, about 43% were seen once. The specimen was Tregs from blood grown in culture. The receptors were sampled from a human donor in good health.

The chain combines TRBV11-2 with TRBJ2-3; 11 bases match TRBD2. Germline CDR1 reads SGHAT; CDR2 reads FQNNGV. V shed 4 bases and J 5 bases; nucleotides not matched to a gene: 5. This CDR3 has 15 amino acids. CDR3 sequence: CASSWTSGSGDTQYF. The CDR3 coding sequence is TGTGCCAGCAGCTGGACTAGCGGGTCAGGAGATACGCAGTATTTT.

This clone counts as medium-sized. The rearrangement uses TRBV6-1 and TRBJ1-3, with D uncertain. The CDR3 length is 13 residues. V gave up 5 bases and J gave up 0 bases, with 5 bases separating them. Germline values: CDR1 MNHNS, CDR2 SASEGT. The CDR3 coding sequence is TGTGCCAGCAGTCGGATCTCTGGAAACACCATATATTTT. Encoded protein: CASSRISGNTIYF.

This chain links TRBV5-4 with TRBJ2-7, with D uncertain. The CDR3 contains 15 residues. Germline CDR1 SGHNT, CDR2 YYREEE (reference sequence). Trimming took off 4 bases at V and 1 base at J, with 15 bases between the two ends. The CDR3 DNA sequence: TGTGCCAGCAGCCGATCAGGCACAAGGTCCTACGAGCAGTACTTC. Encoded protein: CASSRSGTRSYEQYF.

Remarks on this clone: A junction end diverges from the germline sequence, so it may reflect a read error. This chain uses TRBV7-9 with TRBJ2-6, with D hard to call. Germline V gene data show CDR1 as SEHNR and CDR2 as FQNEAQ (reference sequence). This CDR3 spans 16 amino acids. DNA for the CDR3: TGCGCCAGCAGCCAAGAGGCACGTACTGGGGCCAACGTCCTGACTTTC. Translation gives CASSQEARTGANVLTF.

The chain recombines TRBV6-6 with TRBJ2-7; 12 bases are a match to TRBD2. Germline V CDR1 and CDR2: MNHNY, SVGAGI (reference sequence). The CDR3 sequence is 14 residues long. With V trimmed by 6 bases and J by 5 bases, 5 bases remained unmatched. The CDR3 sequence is CASSGLAGFDEQYF. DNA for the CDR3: TGTGCCAGCAGCGGACTAGCGGGGTTCGACGAGCAGTACTTC.

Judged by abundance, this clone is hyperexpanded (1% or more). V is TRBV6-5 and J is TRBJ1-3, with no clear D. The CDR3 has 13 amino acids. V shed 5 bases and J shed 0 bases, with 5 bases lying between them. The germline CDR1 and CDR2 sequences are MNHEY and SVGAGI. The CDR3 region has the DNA TGTGCCAGCAGTCGGATCTCTGGAAACACCATATATTTT. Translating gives CASSRISGNTIYF.

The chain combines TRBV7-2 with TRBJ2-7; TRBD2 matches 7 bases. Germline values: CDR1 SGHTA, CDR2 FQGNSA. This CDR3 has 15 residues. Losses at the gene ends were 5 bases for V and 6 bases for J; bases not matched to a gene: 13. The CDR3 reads CASSPKNGLVGEQYF. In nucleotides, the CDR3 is TGTGCCAGCAGCCCAAAAAATGGACTAGTCGGCGAGCAGTACTTC.

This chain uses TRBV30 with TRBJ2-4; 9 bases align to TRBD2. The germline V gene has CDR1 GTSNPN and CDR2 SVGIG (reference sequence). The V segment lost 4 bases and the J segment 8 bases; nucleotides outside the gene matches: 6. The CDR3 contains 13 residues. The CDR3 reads CAWNSGSSDIQYF. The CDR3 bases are TGTGCCTGGAATAGCGGGAGCTCCGACATTCAGTACTTC.

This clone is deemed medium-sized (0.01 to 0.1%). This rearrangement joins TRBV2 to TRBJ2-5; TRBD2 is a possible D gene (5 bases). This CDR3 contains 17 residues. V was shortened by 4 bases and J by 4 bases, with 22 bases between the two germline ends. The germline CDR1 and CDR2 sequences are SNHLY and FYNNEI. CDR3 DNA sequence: TGTGCCAGCAGTGGTATGGCTAGCCAGGTTCGGGGAGAGACCCAGTACTTC. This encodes CASSGMASQVRGETQYF.

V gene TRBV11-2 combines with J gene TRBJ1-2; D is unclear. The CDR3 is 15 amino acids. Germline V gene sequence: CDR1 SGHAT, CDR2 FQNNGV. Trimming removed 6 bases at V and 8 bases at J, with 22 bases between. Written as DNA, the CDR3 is TGTGCCAGCAGTCCTCGGACGAGAACTCTGGGGGGCTACACCTTC. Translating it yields CASSPRTRTLGGYTF.

CDR3 coding DNA: TGTGCCAGCAGCCCACAGGGGGGTACTAACTATGGCTACACCTTC. Translated: CASSPQGGTNYGYTF. The chain joins TRBV5-5 to TRBJ1-2, with 8 bases identical to TRBD1. The V gene's germline CDR1 is SGHKS and CDR2 YYEKEE (reference sequence). The junction had 5 bases not matched to a gene; V was cut back by 4 bases and J by 0 bases. This CDR3 region has 15 residues.

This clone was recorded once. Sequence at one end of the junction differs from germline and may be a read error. In nucleotides, the CDR3 is TGTGCCAGCAGTCCTAGTGGAGGGAGCTCCTACAATGAGCAGTTCTTC. Protein product: CASSPSGGSSYNEQFF. The J gene is TRBJ2-1, the V gene TRBV10-3, with D possibly TRBD2 on 6 matching bases. The CDR3 has 16 residues. CDR1 and CDR2 (germline): ENHRY, SYGVKD.

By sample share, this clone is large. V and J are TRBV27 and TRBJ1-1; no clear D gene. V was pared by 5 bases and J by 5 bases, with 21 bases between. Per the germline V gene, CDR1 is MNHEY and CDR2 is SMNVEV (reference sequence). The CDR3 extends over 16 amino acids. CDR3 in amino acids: CASSRQSGSGWTEAFF. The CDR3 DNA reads TGTGCCAGCAGTCGGCAGTCGGGGTCTGGGTGGACTGAAGCTTTCTTT.

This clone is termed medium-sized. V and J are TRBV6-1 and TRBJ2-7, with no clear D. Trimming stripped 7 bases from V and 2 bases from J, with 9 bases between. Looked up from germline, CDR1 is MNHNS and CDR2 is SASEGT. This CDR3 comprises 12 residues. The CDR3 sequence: CASKSKPYEQYF. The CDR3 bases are TGTGCCAGCAAGTCCAAACCCTACGAGCAGTACTTC.

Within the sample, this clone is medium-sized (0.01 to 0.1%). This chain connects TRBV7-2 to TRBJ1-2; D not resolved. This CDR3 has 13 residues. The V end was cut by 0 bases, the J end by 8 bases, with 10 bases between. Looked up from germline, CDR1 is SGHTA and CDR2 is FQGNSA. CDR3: CASSLAPGAGYTF. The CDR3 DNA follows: TGTGCCAGCAGCTTAGCGCCTGGTGCGGGCTACACCTTC.

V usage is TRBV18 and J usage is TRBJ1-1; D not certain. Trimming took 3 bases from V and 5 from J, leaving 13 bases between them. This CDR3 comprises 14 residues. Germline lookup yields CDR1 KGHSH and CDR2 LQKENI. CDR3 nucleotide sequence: TGTGCCAGCTCACCTAGTAGGGCTGGGACTGAAGCTTTCTTT. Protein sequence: CASSPSRAGTEAFF.

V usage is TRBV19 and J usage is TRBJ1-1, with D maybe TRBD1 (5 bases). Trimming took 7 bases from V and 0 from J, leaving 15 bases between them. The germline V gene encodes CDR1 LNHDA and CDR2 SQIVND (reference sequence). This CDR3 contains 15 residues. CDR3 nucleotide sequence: TGTGCCAGTACCCCCTGGGCAGGGATGAACACTGAAGCTTTCTTT. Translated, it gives CASTPWAGMNTEAFF.

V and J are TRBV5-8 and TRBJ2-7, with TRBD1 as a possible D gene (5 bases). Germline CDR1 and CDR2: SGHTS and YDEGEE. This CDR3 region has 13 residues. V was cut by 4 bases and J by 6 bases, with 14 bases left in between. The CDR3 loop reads CASSPGLVVEQYF. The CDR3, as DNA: TGTGCCAGCAGCCCAGGGTTGGTCGTCGAGCAGTACTTC.

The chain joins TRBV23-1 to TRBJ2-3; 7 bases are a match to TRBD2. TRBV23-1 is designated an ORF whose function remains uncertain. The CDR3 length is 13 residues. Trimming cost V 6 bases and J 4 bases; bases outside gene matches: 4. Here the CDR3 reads CASSFREADTQYF. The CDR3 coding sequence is TGCGCCAGCAGCTTTCGGGAGGCAGATACGCAGTATTTT.

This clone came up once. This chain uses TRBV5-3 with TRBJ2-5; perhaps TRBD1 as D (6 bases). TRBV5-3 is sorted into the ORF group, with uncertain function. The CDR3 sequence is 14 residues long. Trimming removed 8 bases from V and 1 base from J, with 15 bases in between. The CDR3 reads CASSRSRGQETQYF. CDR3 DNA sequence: TGTGCCAGCAGCCGTTCCAGGGGCCAAGAGACCCAGTACTTC.

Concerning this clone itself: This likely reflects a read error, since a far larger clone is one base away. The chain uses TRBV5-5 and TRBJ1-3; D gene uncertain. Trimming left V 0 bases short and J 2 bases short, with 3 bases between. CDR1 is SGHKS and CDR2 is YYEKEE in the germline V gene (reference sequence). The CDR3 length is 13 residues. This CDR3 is CASSLGAGNTIYF. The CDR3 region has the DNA TGTGCCAGCAGCTTGGGTGCTGGAAACACCATATATTTT.

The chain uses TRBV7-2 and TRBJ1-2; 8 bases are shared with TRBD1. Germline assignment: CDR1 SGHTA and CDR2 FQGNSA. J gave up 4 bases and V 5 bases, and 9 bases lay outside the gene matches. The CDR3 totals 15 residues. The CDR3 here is CASSPRTGRTYGYTF. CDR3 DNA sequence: TGTGCCAGCAGCCCTCGGACAGGGAGAACCTATGGCTACACCTTC.

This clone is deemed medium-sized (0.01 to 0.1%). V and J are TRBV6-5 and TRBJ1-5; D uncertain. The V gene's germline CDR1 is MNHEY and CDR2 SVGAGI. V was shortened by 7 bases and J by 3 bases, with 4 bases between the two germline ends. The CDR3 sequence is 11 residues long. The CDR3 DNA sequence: TGTGCCAGCATGTTCAATCAGCCCCAGCATTTT. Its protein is CASMFNQPQHF.

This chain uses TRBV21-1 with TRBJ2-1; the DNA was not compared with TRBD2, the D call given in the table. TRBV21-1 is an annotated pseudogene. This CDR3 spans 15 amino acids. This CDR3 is CASSKVRGNRNEQFF. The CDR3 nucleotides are TGTGCCAGCAGCAAAGTTCGGGGAAATAGGAATGAGCAGTTCTTC.

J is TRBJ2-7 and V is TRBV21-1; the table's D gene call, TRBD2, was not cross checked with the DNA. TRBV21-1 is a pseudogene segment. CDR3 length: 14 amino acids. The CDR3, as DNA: TGTGCCAGCAGCGGACTAGCGGGGTTCGACGAGCAGTACTTC. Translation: CASSGLAGFDEQYF.

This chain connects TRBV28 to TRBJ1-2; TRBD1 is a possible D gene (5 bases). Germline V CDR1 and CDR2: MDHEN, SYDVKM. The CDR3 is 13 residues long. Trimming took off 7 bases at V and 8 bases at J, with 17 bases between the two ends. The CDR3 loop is CASKPGGARGYTF. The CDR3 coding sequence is TGTGCCAGCAAACCTGGCGGGGCGAGGGGCTACACCTTC.